One and the same sample provided the 24 T cell receptor beta chains below, sequenced in a study of OX40 agonist ivuxolimab in advanced cancers. Generated by immunoSEQ multiplex PCR, the TCRdb table keeps only in-frame clones and is missing some. The data contain about 90,000 clones, nearly 90% of them seen just once; the ten biggest clones take up around 0.16%. Here the sequenced sample was CD4+ or CD8+ T cells sorted from blood, taken in a trial of the OX40 agonist ivuxolimab. These receptors were collected from an adult with an advanced solid tumor such as melanoma, head and neck, liver or kidney cancer.

This chain uses TRBV29-1 with TRBJ2-3, with D uncertain. The CDR3 runs to 12 residues. The V end lost 6 bases, the J end lost 2 bases, and 9 bases lay between the germline ends. Germline lookup yields CDR1 SQVTM and CDR2 ANQGSEA. The CDR3 spells CSVVYSTDTQYF. CDR3 coding DNA: TGCAGCGTCGTCTACTCCACAGATACGCAGTATTTT.

V usage is TRBV6-6 and J usage is TRBJ2-7; a weak D match, TRBD2 (6 bases). Germline V gives CDR1 MNHNY, CDR2 SVGAGI (reference sequence). Trimming took off 2 bases at V and 4 bases at J, with 18 bases between the two ends. This CDR3 is built from 16 residues. CDR3 residues: CASSYHGRGVSYEQYF. The CDR3 DNA follows: TGTGCCAGCAGTTACCACGGGAGAGGGGTTTCGTACGAGCAGTACTTC.

V and J are TRBV28 and TRBJ1-4, with no clear D. Germline V CDR1 and CDR2: MDHEN, SYDVKM. The V and J ends lost 4 bases and 8 bases respectively, with 8 bases between them. The CDR3 contains 12 residues. CDR3 in amino acids: CASSSELEKLFF. The CDR3, as DNA: TGTGCCAGCAGTTCGGAACTCGAAAAACTGTTTTTT. The full variable domain, with the rest looked up from reference TRBV28 and TRBJ1-4, is DVKVTQSSRYLVKRTGEKVFLECVQDMDHENMFWYRQDPGLGLRLIYFSYDVKMKEKGDIPEGYSVSREKKERFSLILESASTNQTSMYLCASSSELEKLFFGSGTQLSVL.

V gene TRBV5-6 combines with J gene TRBJ2-1; TRBD1 is a possible D gene (6 bases). The CDR3 is made up of 14 amino acids. Trimming left V 3 bases short and J 8 bases short, with 15 bases between. The germline V gene encodes CDR1 SGHDT and CDR2 YYEEEE. The CDR3 region has the DNA TGTGCCAGCAGCTGGAGAGGGACACAAGATGAGCAGTTCTTC. It translates to CASSWRGTQDEQFF.

The rearrangement links TRBV10-3 to TRBJ2-5; the D gene is possibly TRBD1 (6 bases). This CDR3 contains 15 residues. The germline gives CDR1 ENHRY, CDR2 SYGVKD. Trimming took 2 bases from V and 0 from J, leaving 10 bases between them. In DNA form, the CDR3 reads TGTGCCATCAGTGAGGGGGGCCTGTACCAAGAGACCCAGTACTTC. As protein: CAISEGGLYQETQYF.

The chain uses TRBV29-1 and TRBJ2-5, with D perhaps given as TRBD1 or TRBD2 (5 bases each). The V gene's germline CDR1 is SQVTM and CDR2 ANQGSEA. Deletions cut 7 bases from V and 4 bases from J, with 13 bases between. The CDR3 has 12 residues. CDR3: CSALRDAETQYF. The DNA of the CDR3 is TGCAGCGCCCTCCGGGACGCAGAGACCCAGTACTTC.

The chain is built from TRBV19 and TRBJ2-3; the D gene is possibly TRBD2 (5 bases). The germline V gene encodes CDR1 LNHDA and CDR2 SQIVND (reference sequence). This CDR3 region has 15 residues. V lost 6 bases and J 0 bases, leaving 13 bases between the germline ends. Written as DNA, the CDR3 is TGTGCCAGTAGCACTGGGAGTCCAAGCACAGATACGCAGTATTTT. It is translated as CASSTGSPSTDTQYF.

This chain links TRBV4-1 with TRBJ2-7; the D is unclear. This CDR3 is 13 amino acids long. The germline V gene encodes CDR1 MGHRA and CDR2 YSYEKL. The V end was cut by 1 base, the J end by 9 bases, with 13 bases between. CDR3 in DNA: TGCGCCAGCAGCCAAGTCGGGCAGTTGGGGCAGTACTTC. The encoded protein is CASSQVGQLGQYF.

This clone was observed a single time. CDR3 bases: TGTGCCAGCAGCTCCCCTGCGGGGGACAGCAATTCACCCCTCCACTTT. This gives the protein CASSSPAGDSNSPLHF. This rearrangement joins TRBV5-6 to TRBJ1-6; 7 bases align to TRBD1. This CDR3 has 16 residues. In germline, CDR1 is SGHDT, CDR2 YYEEEE. V shed 3 bases and J 7 bases; nucleotides not matched to a gene: 10.

The genes are TRBV9 and TRBJ2-5; no clear D. V shed 5 bases and J shed 5 bases, with 16 bases lying between them. CDR3 length: 14 amino acids. Germline V gene data show CDR1 as SGDLS and CDR2 as YYNGEE. CDR3 sequence reads: CASSEVEEGETQYF. The CDR3 DNA reads TGTGCCAGCAGTGAAGTAGAGGAAGGGGAGACCCAGTACTTC.

The chain joins TRBV27 to TRBJ2-7, with D possibly being TRBD1 (6 bases). V shed 8 bases and J shed 0 bases, with 8 bases lying between them. CDR1 and CDR2 (germline): MNHEY, SMNVEV (reference sequence). The CDR3 runs 12 residues. The CDR3 is CASGRGSYEQYF. The CDR3, as DNA: TGTGCCAGCGGCAGGGGCTCCTACGAGCAGTACTTC.

Only one count was recorded for this clone. CDR3 in amino acids: CASSLSQDTDTQYF. Here the CDR3 DNA reads TGCGCCAGCAGCTTGTCACAGGACACAGATACGCAGTATTTT. The V call is TRBV5-1, the J call TRBJ2-3; D is perhaps TRBD1 (5 bases). CDR1 SGHRS and CDR2 YFSETQ come from the germline V gene. V was pared by 1 base and J by 2 bases, with 8 bases between. This CDR3 has 14 residues.

The gene calls are TRBV6-1 and TRBJ1-5, with TRBD1 matching over 8 bases. From germline, CDR1 is MNHNS and CDR2 SASEGT. CDR3 length: 14 amino acids. Trimming at V came to 5 bases and at J to 4 bases, leaving 4 bases not matched to a gene. The CDR3 DNA follows: TGTGCCAGCAGTTCAGGGGGCCCTAATCAGCCCCAGCATTTT. Its translation: CASSSGGPNQPQHF.

The chain recombines TRBV27 with TRBJ1-4, with TRBD1 matching 11 bases. CDR1 MNHEY and CDR2 SMNVEV come from the germline V gene (reference sequence). This CDR3 has 15 residues. The junction had 8 bases not matched to a gene; V was cut back by 6 bases and J by 8 bases. This CDR3 is CASRIGTGGKEKLFF. The CDR3 coding sequence is TGTGCCAGCAGAATCGGGACAGGGGGTAAAGAAAAACTGTTTTTT.

The chain is built from TRBV7-9 and TRBJ1-1; weak D call: TRBD1 (5 bases). Germline V CDR1 and CDR2: SEHNR, FQNEAQ (reference sequence). CDR3 length: 14 amino acids. Trimming pared 1 base from V and 0 bases from J, leaving 6 bases between. CDR3 sequence: CASSLGQMNTEAFF. In DNA, the CDR3 is TGTGCCAGCAGCTTAGGACAGATGAACACTGAAGCTTTCTTT.

The chain is built from TRBV6-1 and TRBJ2-4, with 10 nucleotides matching TRBD1. The length of the CDR3 is 14 residues. The V segment lost 3 bases and the J segment 7 bases; nucleotides outside the gene matches: 3. Germline CDR1 is MNHNS and CDR2 is SASEGT. The CDR3 sequence: CASSERGQGNIQYF. CDR3 nucleotide sequence: TGTGCCAGCAGTGAGAGGGGACAGGGGAACATTCAGTACTTC.

This clone was seen a single time. The chain uses TRBV14 and TRBJ2-3, with D possibly being TRBD2 (5 bases). This CDR3 has 14 residues. V lost 6 bases and J 4 bases, leaving 14 bases between the germline ends. Per the germline V gene, CDR1 is SGHDN and CDR2 is FVKESK. The CDR3 sequence is CASRDSRWSDTQYF. CDR3 nucleotides: TGTGCCAGCAGGGACTCCCGCTGGTCAGATACGCAGTATTTT.

This clone has only one observation. The J gene is TRBJ2-4, the V gene TRBV5-4; 10 bases map to TRBD1. CDR1 and CDR2 from the germline V gene are SGHNT and YYREEE (reference sequence). The CDR3 loop spans 14 amino acids. Losses at the gene ends were 3 bases for V and 8 bases for J; bases not matched to a gene: 5. The CDR3 loop is CASSSRDRGYIQYF. As DNA, the CDR3 is TGTGCCAGCAGCTCGCGGGACAGGGGATACATTCAGTACTTC.

The chain has TRBV14 and TRBJ1-2, with D perhaps TRBD1 (5 bases). This CDR3 is built from 15 residues. Germline CDR1 and CDR2: SGHDN and FVKESK. Trimming removed 0 bases from V and 2 bases from J, with 10 bases in between. CDR3 residues: CASSQEVGANYGYTF. Written as DNA, the CDR3 is TGTGCCAGCAGCCAAGAAGTCGGGGCGAACTATGGCTACACCTTC.

This chain uses TRBV27 with TRBJ2-7; 7 nucleotides align to TRBD2. This CDR3 spans 14 amino acids. Germline trimming cut 8 bases from V and 7 bases from J; bases unmatched to any gene: 14. Germline V CDR1 and CDR2: MNHEY, SMNVEV (reference sequence). The CDR3 here is CASPPAREPGEQYF. CDR3 in DNA: TGTGCCAGCCCCCCCGCGCGGGAGCCCGGGGAGCAGTACTTC.

The J gene is TRBJ1-6, the V gene TRBV7-8; a possible D gene is TRBD1 (6 bases). CDR1 is SGHVS and CDR2 is FQNEAQ in the germline V gene. V was trimmed by 5 bases and J by 5 bases, leaving 13 bases between them. This CDR3 is 15 amino acids long. The CDR3 sequence: CASSVPGHNNSPLHF. In DNA form, the CDR3 reads TGTGCCAGCAGCGTTCCGGGACACAATAATTCACCCCTCCACTTT.

This clone was detected only a few times. V usage is TRBV4-2 and J usage is TRBJ1-1; D is unresolved. The CDR3 extends over 15 amino acids. In germline, CDR1 is LGHNA, CDR2 YNFKEQ. Trimming stripped 3 bases from V and 1 base from J, with 12 bases between. The DNA for the CDR3 is TGTGCCAGCAGCCATCCCGAGGTCGGGAACACTGAAGCTTTCTTT. As protein: CASSHPEVGNTEAFF.

The chain combines TRBV11-3 with TRBJ2-5; 8 nucleotides line up with TRBD2. This CDR3 has 15 residues. V lost 5 bases and J lost 2; bases outside the gene matches: 7. Germline V gives CDR1 SGHNT, CDR2 YENEEA. CDR3 protein: CASSADGGGQETQYF. Here the CDR3 DNA reads TGTGCCAGCAGCGCCGACGGGGGGGGGCAAGAGACCCAGTACTTC. The whole variable domain, filled in from reference TRBV11-3 and TRBJ2-5, reads EAGVVQSPRYKIIEKKQPVAFWCNPISGHNTLYWYLQNLGQGPELLIRYENEEAVDDSQLPKDRFSAERLKGVDSTLKIQPAELGDSAVYLCASSADGGGQETQYFGPGTRLLVL.

The chain employs TRBV6-6 and TRBJ1-2; D not resolved. Germline loops: CDR1 MNHNY, CDR2 SVGAGI (reference sequence). This CDR3 is built from 13 residues. Deletions cut 2 bases from V and 8 bases from J, with 12 bases between. For the CDR3, the DNA is TGTGCCAGCAGTTACGCCCAGAGTTGGGGCTACACCTTC. This encodes CASSYAQSWGYTF.